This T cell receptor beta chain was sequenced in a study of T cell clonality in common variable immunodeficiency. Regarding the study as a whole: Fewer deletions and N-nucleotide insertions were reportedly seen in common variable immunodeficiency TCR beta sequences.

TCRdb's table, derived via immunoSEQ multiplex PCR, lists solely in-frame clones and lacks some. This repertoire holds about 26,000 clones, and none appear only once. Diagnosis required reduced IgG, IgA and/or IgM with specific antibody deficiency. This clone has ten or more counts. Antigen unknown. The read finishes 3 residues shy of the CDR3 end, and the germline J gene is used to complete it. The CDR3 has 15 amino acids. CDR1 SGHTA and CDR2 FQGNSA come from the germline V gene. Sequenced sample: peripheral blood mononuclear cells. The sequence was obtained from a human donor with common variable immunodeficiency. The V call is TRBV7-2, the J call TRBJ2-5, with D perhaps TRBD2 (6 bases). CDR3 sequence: CASSLAQLGGRTQYF. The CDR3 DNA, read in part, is TGTGCCAGCAGCTTAGCCCAGCTGGGGGGTCGTACC.